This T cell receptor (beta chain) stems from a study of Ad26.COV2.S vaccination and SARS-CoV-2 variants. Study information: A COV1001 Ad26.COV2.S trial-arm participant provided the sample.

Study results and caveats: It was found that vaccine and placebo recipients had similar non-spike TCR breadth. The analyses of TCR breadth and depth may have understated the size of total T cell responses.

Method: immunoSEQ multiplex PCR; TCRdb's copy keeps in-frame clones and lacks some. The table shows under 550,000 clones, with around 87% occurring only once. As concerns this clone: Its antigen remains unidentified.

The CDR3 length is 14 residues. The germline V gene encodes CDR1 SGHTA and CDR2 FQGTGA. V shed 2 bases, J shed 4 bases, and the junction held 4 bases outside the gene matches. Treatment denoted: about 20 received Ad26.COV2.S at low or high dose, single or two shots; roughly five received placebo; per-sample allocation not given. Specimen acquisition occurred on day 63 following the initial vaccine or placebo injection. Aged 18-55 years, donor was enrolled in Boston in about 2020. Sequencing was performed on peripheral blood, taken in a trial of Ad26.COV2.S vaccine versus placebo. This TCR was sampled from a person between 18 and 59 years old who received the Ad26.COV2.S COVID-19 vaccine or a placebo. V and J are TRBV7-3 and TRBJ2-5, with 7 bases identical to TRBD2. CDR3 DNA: TGTGCCAGCAGCTTACAGGCGGGGGTAGAGACCCAGTACTTC. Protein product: CASSLQAGVETQYF.